The 22 T cell receptor beta chains below all came from one sample that was sequenced in a study of blood T cell repertoires in COVID-19. Data came from immunoSEQ multiplex PCR; TCRdb stores just in-frame clones and leaves some out. This sample carries more than 95,000 clones, less than 90% of them seen once, and the ten largest clones take 4% to 6%. The specimen sequenced was peripheral blood. These receptors all stem from a human donor in a cohort sampled during active COVID-19.

This chain joins TRBV3-1 (or the pseudogene TRBV3-2) and TRBJ2-7; 10 nucleotides match TRBD2. J lost 3 bases, V lost 1 base, and 6 bases had no gene match. Germline V lookup: CDR1 LGHDT, CDR2 YNNKEL (reference sequence). The CDR3 is 16 amino acids. CDR3 amino acids: CASSQVAGGWSYEQYF. The CDR3 DNA sequence: TGTGCCAGCAGCCAAGTAGCGGGGGGTTGGAGCTACGAGCAGTACTTC.

Comments on this clone: One end of the junction fails to match germline, which may point to a read error. This sequence joins TRBV12-5 and TRBJ2-4; D ambiguous. There are 11 residues in the CDR3. Germline V lookup: CDR1 LGHNT, CDR2 FRNRAP. The CDR3 nucleotides read TGTGCTAGTGGTTTGGTCACGGTCCAGGACTTC. The encoded protein is CASGLVTVQDF.

In this sample, this clone turned up once. The chain has TRBV5-1 and TRBJ2-4; 9 bases line up with TRBD1. CDR3 length equals 14 residues. V was clipped by 4 bases and J by 4 bases; unmatched bases: 3. CDR1 and CDR2 from the germline V gene are SGHRS and YFSETQ. CDR3 in DNA: TGCGCCAGCAGCGCAGGACAGGGGAAAAACATTCAGTACTTC. It encodes CASSAGQGKNIQYF.

The chain is built from TRBV5-4 and TRBJ1-1; D unclear. The V gene's germline CDR1 is SGHNT and CDR2 YYREEE (reference sequence). The V end lost 1 base, the J end lost 1 base, and 20 bases lay between the germline ends. The CDR3 consists of 18 residues. For the CDR3, the DNA is TGTGCCAGCAGCTTGAGTTCTTGGTACGAGGGCCCGAACACTGAAGCTTTCTTT. Its protein is CASSLSSWYEGPNTEAFF.

The gene calls are TRBV4-3 and TRBJ2-2; 8 bases fit TRBD1. CDR3 size: 17 residues. Trimming removed 0 bases from V and 6 bases from J; junction bases left unmatched: 9. Germline CDR1 LGHNA, CDR2 YSLEER. The CDR3 DNA sequence: TGCGCCAGCAGCCAAGATCCTCAGGGGGCAAAGGCCGGGGAGCTGTTTTTT. It is translated as CASSQDPQGAKAGELFF.

The chain links TRBV30 to TRBJ1-1; the match to TRBD1 covers 8 bases. Germline lookup yields CDR1 GTSNPN and CDR2 SVGIG (reference sequence). There are 15 residues in the CDR3. Germline trimming cut 1 base from V and 5 bases from J; bases unmatched to any gene: 9. This CDR3 is CAWSAPGGDWTEAFF. Here the CDR3 DNA reads TGTGCCTGGAGTGCTCCAGGGGGCGACTGGACTGAAGCTTTCTTT.

In nucleotides, the CDR3 is TGCGCCAGCAGCCAAGATGGGTTAGCGGGGTACACAGATACGCAGTATTTT. Translation gives CASSQDGLAGYTDTQYF. The chain joins TRBV4-1 to TRBJ2-3; 8 nucleotides align to TRBD2. The CDR3 has 17 amino acids. V lost 0 bases, J lost 2 bases, and 7 bases stayed unmatched. CDR1 is MGHRA, CDR2 YSYEKL, per germline.

This clone was counted between two and nine times. J is TRBJ1-5 and V is TRBV4-2; D is uncertain. The length of the CDR3 is 13 residues. V was cut by 0 bases and J by 7 bases, with 7 bases left in between. In germline, CDR1 is LGHNA, CDR2 YNFKEQ. The CDR3 DNA reads as TGTGCCAGCAGCCAAGATCGTATACAGCCCCAGCATTTT. Protein sequence: CASSQDRIQPQHF.

The CDR3 DNA reads TGCGCCAGCAGCTACCACCGGACTAGCGGTCTAAATGAGCAGTTCTTC. Its translation: CASSYHRTSGLNEQFF. J is TRBJ2-1 and V is TRBV5-1; 10 bases line up with TRBD2. Germline V lookup: CDR1 SGHRS, CDR2 YFSETQ. The CDR3 contains 16 residues. The trim removed 3 bases at V and 7 bases at J, leaving 10 bases unmatched.

The chain employs TRBV7-2 and TRBJ2-7; no firm D call. The germline gives CDR1 SGHTA, CDR2 FQGNSA. Between the trimmed V and J ends, which lost 3 bases and 2 bases, there was a span of 14 bases. There are 15 residues in the CDR3. The CDR3 here is CASSFDSVTTYEQYF. DNA for the CDR3: TGTGCCAGCAGCTTTGATTCTGTCACAACCTACGAGCAGTACTTC.

The rearrangement links TRBV5-4 to TRBJ2-3, with 7 bases lining up with TRBD2. The length of the CDR3 is 15 residues. Germline CDR1 and CDR2: SGHNT and YYREEE (reference sequence). With V trimmed by 0 bases and J by 1 base, 2 bases remained unmatched. The CDR3 nucleotides read TGTGCCAGCAGCTTGGGGCTAGCGGGCACAGATACGCAGTATTTT. Residues: CASSLGLAGTDTQYF.

This clone was observed once. This sequence joins TRBV5-1 and TRBJ1-4, with 8 positions matching TRBD1. The CDR3 spans 17 residues. Trimming cost V 2 bases and J 8 bases; bases outside gene matches: 14. The germline gives CDR1 SGHRS, CDR2 YFSETQ. The CDR3 nucleotides are TGCGCCAGCAGCTTATGGACAGGGAGCCTCAACGACGAAAAACTGTTTTTT. It yields the protein CASSLWTGSLNDEKLFF.

The CDR3 coding sequence is TGTGCCAGCAGCCCAGGGACAGGGGGGACAGATACGCAGTATTTT. It specifies CASSPGTGGTDTQYF. The rearrangement joins TRBV11-3 to TRBJ2-3, with 11 bases aligning to TRBD1. CDR1 and CDR2 (germline): SGHNT, YENEEA. J lost 3 bases, V lost 5 bases, and 4 bases had no gene match. The CDR3 runs 15 residues.

The table lists this clone with a count of one. The chain joins TRBV19 to TRBJ2-2; no clear D gene. Looked up from germline, CDR1 is LNHDA and CDR2 is SQIVND (reference sequence). The CDR3 totals 15 residues. V lost 2 bases and J lost 4, with 11 bases in between. The CDR3 nucleotides read TGTGCCAGTAGTATATCCGAGACAAGCACCGGGGAGCTGTTTTTT. Residues: CASSISETSTGELFF.

V usage is TRBV7-2 and J usage is TRBJ2-3; 7 bases match TRBD1. This CDR3 is built from 16 residues. J gave up 1 base and V 1 base, and 5 bases lay outside the gene matches. Germline V gene sequence: CDR1 SGHTA, CDR2 FQGNSA. The CDR3 reads CASSLVGQGGTDTQYF. The CDR3 nucleotides are TGTGCCAGCAGCTTAGTCGGTCAGGGGGGCACAGATACGCAGTATTTT. The full variable domain, rest sourced from reference TRBV7-2 and TRBJ2-3, is GAGVSQSPSNKVTEKGKDVELRCDPISGHTALYWYRQSLGQGLEFLIYFQGNSAPDKSGLPSDRFSAERTGGSVSTLTIQRTQQEDSAVYLCASSLVGQGGTDTQYFGPGTRLTVL.

This clone occurred once. V usage is TRBV20-1 and J usage is TRBJ2-1, with TRBD2 matching 9 bases. This CDR3 has 13 amino acids. CDR1 DFQATT and CDR2 SNEGSKA come from the germline V gene (reference sequence). Trimming removed 3 bases from V and 8 bases from J; junction bases left unmatched: 5. The CDR3 sequence is CSASSGSGYEQFF. The CDR3 nucleotides read TGCAGTGCTAGTAGCGGGAGCGGCTATGAGCAGTTCTTC.

The J gene is TRBJ2-2, the V gene TRBV27; D may be TRBD2 (5 bases). This CDR3 has 13 amino acids. V was trimmed by 3 bases and J by 5 bases, leaving 7 bases between them. The germline CDR1 and CDR2 sequences are MNHEY and SMNVEV (reference sequence). The CDR3 bases are TGTGCCAGCAGTTTTAGAGGGACCGGGGAGCTGTTTTTT. Translated, it gives CASSFRGTGELFF.

The rearrangement links TRBV6-2 or TRBV6-3 to TRBJ2-2; 8 bases are shared with TRBD2. This CDR3 is 16 amino acids long. V lost 4 bases to trimming and J lost 1 base; unmatched junction nucleotides: 5. The V gene's germline CDR1 is MNHEY and CDR2 SVGEGT. CDR3 sequence reads: CASSFTGGLNTGELFF. In nucleotides, the CDR3 is TGTGCCAGCAGTTTTACGGGGGGGCTGAACACCGGGGAGCTGTTTTTT.

This chain connects TRBV5-4 to TRBJ2-1; TRBD2 matches at 8 bases. Germline values: CDR1 SGHNT, CDR2 YYREEE (reference sequence). V dropped 10 bases and J dropped 5; count of bases not matched to a gene: 8. This CDR3 contains 13 residues. CDR3 protein: CAVTSGRNNEQFF. As DNA, the CDR3 is TGTGCCGTCACTAGCGGCAGGAACAATGAGCAGTTCTTC.

This clone has a single count. The CDR3 DNA follows: TGTGCCATCAACGGGGGACAGCACTACGAGCAGTACTTC. Its protein is CAINGGQHYEQYF. The genes are TRBV10-3 and TRBJ2-7; the D gene is possibly TRBD1 (7 bases). V lost 7 bases to trimming and J lost 3 bases, with 13 bases between them. The CDR3 runs to 13 residues. Germline loops: CDR1 ENHRY, CDR2 SYGVKD.

This chain connects TRBV7-8 to TRBJ1-3, with D possibly matching TRBD1 (5 bases). The CDR3 loop spans 15 amino acids. V was trimmed by 3 bases and J by 2 bases, leaving 11 bases between them. Germline values: CDR1 SGHVS, CDR2 FQNEAQ. CDR3 sequence (DNA): TGTGCCAGCAGCTTGGGCGTGACAGCTGGAAACACCATATATTTT. Protein sequence: CASSLGVTAGNTIYF.

J is TRBJ2-7 and V is TRBV19; no clear D. The CDR3 consists of 18 residues. Germline CDR1 and CDR2: LNHDA and SQIVND (reference sequence). Trimming shortened V by 0 bases and J by 0 bases, and 18 bases separated the two germline ends. CDR3 sequence reads: CASSIDKGVVRFSYEQYF. The CDR3, as DNA: TGTGCCAGTAGTATAGATAAAGGAGTAGTCAGATTCTCCTACGAGCAGTACTTC.